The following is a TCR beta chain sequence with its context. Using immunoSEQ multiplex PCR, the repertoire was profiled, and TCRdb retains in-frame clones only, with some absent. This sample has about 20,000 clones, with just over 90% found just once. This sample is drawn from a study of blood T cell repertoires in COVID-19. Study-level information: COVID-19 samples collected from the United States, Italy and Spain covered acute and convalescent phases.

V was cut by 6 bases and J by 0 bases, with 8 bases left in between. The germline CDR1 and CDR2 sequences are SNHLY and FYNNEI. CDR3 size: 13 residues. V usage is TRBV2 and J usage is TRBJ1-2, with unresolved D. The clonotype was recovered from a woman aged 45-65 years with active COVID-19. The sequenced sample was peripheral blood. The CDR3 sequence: CASSLLANYGYTF. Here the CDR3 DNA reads TGTGCCAGCAGCCTATTAGCTAACTATGGCTACACCTTC.